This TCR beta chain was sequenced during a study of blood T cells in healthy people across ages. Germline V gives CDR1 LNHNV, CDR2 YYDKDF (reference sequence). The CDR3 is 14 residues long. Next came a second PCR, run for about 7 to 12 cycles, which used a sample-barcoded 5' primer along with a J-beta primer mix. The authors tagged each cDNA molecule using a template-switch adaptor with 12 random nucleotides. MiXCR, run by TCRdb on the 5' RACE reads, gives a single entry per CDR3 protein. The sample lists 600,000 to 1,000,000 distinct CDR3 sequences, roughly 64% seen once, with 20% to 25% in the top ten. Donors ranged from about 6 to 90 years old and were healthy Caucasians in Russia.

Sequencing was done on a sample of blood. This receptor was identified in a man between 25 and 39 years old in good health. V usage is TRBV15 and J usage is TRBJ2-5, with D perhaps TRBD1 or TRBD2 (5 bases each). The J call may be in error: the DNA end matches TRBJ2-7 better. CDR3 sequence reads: CATSRDRGTSEQYF. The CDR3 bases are TGTGCCACCAGCAGAGATCGGGGCACTAGCGAGCAGTACTTC.